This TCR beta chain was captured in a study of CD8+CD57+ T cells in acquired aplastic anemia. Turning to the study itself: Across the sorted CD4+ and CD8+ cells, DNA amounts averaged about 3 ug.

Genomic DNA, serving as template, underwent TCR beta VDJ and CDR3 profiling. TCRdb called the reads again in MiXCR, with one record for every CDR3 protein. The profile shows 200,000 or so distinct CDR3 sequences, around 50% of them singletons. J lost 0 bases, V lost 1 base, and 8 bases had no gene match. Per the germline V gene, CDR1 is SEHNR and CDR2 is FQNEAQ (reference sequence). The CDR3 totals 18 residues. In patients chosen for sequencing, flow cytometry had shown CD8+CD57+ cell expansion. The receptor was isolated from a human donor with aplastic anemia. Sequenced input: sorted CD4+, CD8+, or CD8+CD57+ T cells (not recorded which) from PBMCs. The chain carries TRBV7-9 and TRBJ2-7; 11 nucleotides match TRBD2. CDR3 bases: TGTGCCAGCAGCTTAGGAGGGACTAGCGGAACTCTCTCCTACGAGCAGTACTTC. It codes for CASSLGGTSGTLSYEQYF.